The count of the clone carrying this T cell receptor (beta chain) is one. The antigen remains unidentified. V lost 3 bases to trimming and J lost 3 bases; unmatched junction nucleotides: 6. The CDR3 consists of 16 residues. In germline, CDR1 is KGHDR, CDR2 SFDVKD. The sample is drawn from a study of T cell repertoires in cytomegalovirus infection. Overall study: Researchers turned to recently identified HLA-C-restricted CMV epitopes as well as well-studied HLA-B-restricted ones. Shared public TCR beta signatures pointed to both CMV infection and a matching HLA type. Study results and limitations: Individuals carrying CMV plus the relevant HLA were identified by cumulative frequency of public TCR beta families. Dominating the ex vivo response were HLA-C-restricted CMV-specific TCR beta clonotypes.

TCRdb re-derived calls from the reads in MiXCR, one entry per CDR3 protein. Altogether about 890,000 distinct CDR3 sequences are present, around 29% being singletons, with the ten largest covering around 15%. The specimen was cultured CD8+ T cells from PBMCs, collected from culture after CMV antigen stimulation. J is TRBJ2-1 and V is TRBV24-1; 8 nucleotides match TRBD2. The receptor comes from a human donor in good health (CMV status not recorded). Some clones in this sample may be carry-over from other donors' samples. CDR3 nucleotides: TGTGCCACCAGTGATCACGGGGGGGGGGTCTACAATGAGCAGTTCTTC. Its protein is CATSDHGGGVYNEQFF.